This T cell receptor beta chain was sequenced in a study of blood T cells in healthy people across ages. A sample-barcoded 5' primer and a J-beta primer mix were used in a second PCR of about 7 to 12 cycles. The authors tagged each cDNA molecule using a template-switch adaptor with 12 random nucleotides. TCRdb independently ran MiXCR on the 5' RACE reads; one entry per CDR3 protein. The table lists 850,000 or so distinct CDR3 sequences, around 26% of them singletons, with roughly 17% in the top ten. CDR1 and CDR2 from the germline V gene are MNHEY and SVGEGT. V lost 6 bases, J lost 0 bases, and 9 bases lay in between. There are 15 residues in the CDR3. In regard to this clonotype: Its antigen is still unknown.

Study-level results: Diversity was higher, and naive CD4+ cells more numerous, in long-lived donors than in aged donors.

This TCR derives from a woman of 80 years or more in good health. Sequenced sample: blood. The chain combines TRBV6-2 or TRBV6-3 with TRBJ2-6; D call uncertain. The CDR3 sequence: CASSPTHSGANVLTF. CDR3 nucleotides: TGTGCCAGCAGCCCTACCCACTCTGGGGCCAACGTCCTGACTTTC.